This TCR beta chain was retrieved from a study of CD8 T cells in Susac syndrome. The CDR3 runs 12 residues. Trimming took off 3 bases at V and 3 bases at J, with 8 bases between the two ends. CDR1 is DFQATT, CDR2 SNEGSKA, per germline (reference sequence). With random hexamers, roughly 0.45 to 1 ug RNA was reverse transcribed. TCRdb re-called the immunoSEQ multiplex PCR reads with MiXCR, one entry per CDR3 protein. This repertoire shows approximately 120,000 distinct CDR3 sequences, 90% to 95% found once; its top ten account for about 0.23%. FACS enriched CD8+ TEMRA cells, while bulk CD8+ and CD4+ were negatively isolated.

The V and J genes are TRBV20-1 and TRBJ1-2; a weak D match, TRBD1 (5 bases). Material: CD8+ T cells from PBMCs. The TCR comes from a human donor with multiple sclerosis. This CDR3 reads CSASDRYYGYTF. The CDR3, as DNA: TGCAGTGCTAGTGACAGATACTATGGCTACACCTTC.